This TCR beta chain was identified during a study of blood T cell repertoires in COVID-19. The authors' processing: Estimation of nucleated cell counts was performed using reference gene primer amplification. Clones were read by immunoSEQ multiplex PCR, and TCRdb kept only the in-frame ones, dropping some. V and J calls and clone size follow that table, whereas D and trimming were derived from the DNA. The sample has 150,000 or so clones, 85% to 90% seen once; the top ten hold roughly 15%. The clonotype was recovered from a woman in her thirties or forties with acute or convalescent COVID-19. Source material: peripheral blood.

The CDR3: CASSLYPGTSGYNEQFF. The CDR3 nucleotides are TGTGCCAGCAGCCTTTATCCCGGGACTAGCGGATACAATGAGCAGTTCTTC. The rearrangement uses TRBV9 and TRBJ2-1; 11 bases map to TRBD2. Germline V gene data show CDR1 as SGDLS and CDR2 as YYNGEE. The CDR3 is made up of 17 amino acids. The V and J ends lost 4 bases and 4 bases, in that order; junction bases with no gene match: 10.